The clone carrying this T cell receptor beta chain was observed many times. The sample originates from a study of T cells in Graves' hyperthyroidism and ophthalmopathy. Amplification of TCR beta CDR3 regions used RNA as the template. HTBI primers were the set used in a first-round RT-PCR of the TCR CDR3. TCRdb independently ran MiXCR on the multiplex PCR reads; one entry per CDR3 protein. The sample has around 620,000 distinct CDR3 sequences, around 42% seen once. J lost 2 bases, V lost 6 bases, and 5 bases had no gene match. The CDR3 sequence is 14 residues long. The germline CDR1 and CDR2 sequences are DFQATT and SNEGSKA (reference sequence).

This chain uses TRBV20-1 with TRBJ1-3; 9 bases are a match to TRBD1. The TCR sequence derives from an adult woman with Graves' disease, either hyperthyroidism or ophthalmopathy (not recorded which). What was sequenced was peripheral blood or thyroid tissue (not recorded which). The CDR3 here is CSASRDRAGNTIYF. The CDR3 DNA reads TGCAGTGCGAGCCGGGACAGGGCTGGAAACACCATATATTTT.